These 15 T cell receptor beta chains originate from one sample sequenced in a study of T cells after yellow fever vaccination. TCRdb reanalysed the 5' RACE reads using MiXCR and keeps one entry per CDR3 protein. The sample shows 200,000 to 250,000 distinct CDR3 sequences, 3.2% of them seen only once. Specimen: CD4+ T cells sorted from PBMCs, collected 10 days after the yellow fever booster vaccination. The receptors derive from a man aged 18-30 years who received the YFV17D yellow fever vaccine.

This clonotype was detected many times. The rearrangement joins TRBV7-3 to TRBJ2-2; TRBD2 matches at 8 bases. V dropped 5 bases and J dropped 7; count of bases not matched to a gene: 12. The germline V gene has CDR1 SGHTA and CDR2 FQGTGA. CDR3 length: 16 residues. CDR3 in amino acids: CASSRLPGLGVGELFF. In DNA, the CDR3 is TGTGCCAGCAGCCGACTACCGGGACTAGGGGTCGGGGAGCTGTTTTTT.

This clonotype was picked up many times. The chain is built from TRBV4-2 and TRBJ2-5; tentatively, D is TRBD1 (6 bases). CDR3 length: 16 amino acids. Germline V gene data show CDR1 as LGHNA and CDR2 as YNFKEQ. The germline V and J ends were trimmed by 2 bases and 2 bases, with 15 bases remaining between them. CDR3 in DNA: TGTGCCAGCAGCCAAAAGTTGTGGGGGCGACAAGAGACCCAGTACTTC. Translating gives CASSQKLWGRQETQYF.

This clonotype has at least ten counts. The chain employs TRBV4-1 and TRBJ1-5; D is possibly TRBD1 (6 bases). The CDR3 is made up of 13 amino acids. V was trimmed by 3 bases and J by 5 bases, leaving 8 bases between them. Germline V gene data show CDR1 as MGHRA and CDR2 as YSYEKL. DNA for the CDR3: TGCGCCAGCAGCCACGACAGGTATCAGCCCCAGCATTTT. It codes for CASSHDRYQPQHF.

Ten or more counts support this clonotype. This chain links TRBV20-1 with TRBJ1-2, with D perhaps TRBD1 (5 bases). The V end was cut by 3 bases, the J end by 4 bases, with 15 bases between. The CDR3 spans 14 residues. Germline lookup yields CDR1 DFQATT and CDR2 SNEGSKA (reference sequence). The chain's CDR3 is CSARVVQALYGYTF. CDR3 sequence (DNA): TGCAGTGCTAGGGTGGTACAGGCGCTCTATGGCTACACCTTC.

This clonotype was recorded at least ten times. CDR3 protein: CASSSSPSYEQYF. The CDR3 bases are TGTGCCAGCAGTTCCTCCCCTTCCTACGAGCAGTACTTC. The genes are TRBV28 and TRBJ2-7; D is uncertain. Per germline, CDR1 MDHEN and CDR2 SYDVKM. The CDR3 length is 13 residues. V shed 4 bases and J shed 1 base, with 8 bases lying between them.

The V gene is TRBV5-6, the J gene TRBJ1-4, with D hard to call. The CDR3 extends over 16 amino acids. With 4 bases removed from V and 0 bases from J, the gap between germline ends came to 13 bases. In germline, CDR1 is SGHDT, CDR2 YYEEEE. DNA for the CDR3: TGTGCCAGCAGCCAAATCCAAGGCGCAACTAATGAAAAACTGTTTTTT. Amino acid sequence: CASSQIQGATNEKLFF.

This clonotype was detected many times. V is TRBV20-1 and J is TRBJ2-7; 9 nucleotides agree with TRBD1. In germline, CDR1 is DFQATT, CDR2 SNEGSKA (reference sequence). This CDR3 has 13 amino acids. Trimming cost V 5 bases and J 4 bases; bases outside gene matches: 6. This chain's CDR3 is CSAPGTGQYEQYF. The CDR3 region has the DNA TGCAGTGCTCCCGGGACAGGGCAATACGAGCAGTACTTC.

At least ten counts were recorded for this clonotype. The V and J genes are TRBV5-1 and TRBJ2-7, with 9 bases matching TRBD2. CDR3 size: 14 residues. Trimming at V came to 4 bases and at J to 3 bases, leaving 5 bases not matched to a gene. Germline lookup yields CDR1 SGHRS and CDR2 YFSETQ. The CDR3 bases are TGCGCCAGCAGCCCGCGACTAGCGGACTACGAGCAGTACTTC. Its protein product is CASSPRLADYEQYF.

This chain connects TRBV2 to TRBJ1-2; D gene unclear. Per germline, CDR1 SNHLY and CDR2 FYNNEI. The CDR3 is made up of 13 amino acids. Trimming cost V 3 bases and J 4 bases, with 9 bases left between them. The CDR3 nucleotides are TGTGCCAGCAGTGACCCCTACAGCTATGGCTACACCTTC. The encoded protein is CASSDPYSYGYTF.

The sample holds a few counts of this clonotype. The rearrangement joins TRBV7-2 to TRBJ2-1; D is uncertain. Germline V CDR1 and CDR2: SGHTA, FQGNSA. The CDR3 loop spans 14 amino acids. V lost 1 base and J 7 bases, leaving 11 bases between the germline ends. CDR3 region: CASSLGPGWNEQFF. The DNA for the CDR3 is TGTGCCAGCAGCTTAGGTCCAGGATGGAATGAGCAGTTCTTC.

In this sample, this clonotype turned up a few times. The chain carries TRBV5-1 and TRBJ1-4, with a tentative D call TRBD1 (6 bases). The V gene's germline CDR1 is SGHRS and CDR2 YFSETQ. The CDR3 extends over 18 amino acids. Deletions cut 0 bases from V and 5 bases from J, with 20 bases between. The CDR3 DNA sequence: TGCGCCAGCAGCTTGGGGATCTCATCGGGACAACAGAATGAAAAACTGTTTTTT. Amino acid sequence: CASSLGISSGQQNEKLFF. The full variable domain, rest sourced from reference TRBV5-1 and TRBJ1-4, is KAGVTQTPRYLIKTRGQQVTLSCSPISGHRSVSWYQQTPGQGLQFLFEYFSETQRNKGNFPGRFSGRQFSNSRSEMNVSTLELGDSALYLCASSLGISSGQQNEKLFFGSGTQLSVL.

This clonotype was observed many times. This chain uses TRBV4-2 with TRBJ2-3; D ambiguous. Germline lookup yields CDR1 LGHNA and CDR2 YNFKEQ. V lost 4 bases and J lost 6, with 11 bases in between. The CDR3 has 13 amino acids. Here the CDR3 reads CASSPTLSDTQYF. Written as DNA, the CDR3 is TGTGCCAGCAGCCCCACCCTTTCGGATACGCAGTATTTT.

The CDR3 bases are TGCGCCAGCAGCCAAGACCCCTTGAGACTAGCGGGGGGTCAGGCCACAGATACGCAGTATTTT. Its protein is CASSQDPLRLAGGQATDTQYF. The chain combines TRBV4-1 with TRBJ2-3; 13 bases fit TRBD2. The germline gives CDR1 MGHRA, CDR2 YSYEKL. V dropped 0 bases and J dropped 2; count of bases not matched to a gene: 14. The length of the CDR3 is 21 residues.

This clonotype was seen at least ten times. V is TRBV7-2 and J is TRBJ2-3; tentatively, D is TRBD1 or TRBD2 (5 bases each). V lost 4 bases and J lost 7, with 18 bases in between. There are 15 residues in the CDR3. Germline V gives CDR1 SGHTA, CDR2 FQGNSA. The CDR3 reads CASSSQARWGNTQYF. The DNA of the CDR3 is TGTGCCAGCAGCTCCCAGGCGAGGTGGGGGAATACGCAGTATTTT.

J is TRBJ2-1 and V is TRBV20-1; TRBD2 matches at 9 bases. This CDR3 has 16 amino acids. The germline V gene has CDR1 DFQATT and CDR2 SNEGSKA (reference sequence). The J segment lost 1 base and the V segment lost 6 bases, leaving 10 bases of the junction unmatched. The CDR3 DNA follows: TGCAGTGCCGGGCGGGGGGGCATTAAGTCCTACAATGAGCAGTTCTTC. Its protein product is CSAGRGGIKSYNEQFF.